This T cell receptor (beta chain) was retrieved from a study of CD4 T cells in relation to SARS-CoV-2 and coronaviruses. Study background: Median patient age was around 40 years, spanning 21 to 72 years. Overall study findings and caveats: No donor gave both pre-pandemic and post-infection samples. SARS-CoV-2-driven expansion was significantly weaker in crossreactive than monoreactive clones.

Cryopreserved PBMCs were CD4-enriched, then split into naive and memory cells. Sequencing was performed with immunoSEQ multiplex PCR; in TCRdb, only in-frame clones are kept and a portion is missing. This sample has tens of thousands of clones, with more than 65% found just once. Concerning this clone itself: Its target is unknown.

The TCR comes from an adult with COVID-19. Sequenced: naive CD4+ T cells from PBMCs, cultured in vitro. The subset is: naive CD4+ T cells isolated by negative enrichment.

CDR3 DNA sequence: TGTGCCAGCTCACCATACCGGGACAGAGTCTCTAATGAGCAGTTCTTC. This codes for CASSPYRDRVSNEQFF. The chain employs TRBV18 and TRBJ2-1; 7 nucleotides agree with TRBD1. CDR1 is KGHSH and CDR2 is LQKENI in the germline V gene. The CDR3 has 16 residues. The trim removed 2 bases at V and 7 bases at J, leaving 11 bases unmatched.